These 21 T cell receptor beta chains share one sample of origin, sequenced in a study of cytomegalovirus exposure and HLA in healthy donors. Researchers ran the PCR with 60 Vbeta and 13 Jbeta primers. TCRdb's table, derived via immunoSEQ multiplex PCR, lists solely in-frame clones and lacks some. Of over 150,000 clones listed, approximately 81% were seen once; the top ten hold 1.3% to 1.5%. Sequenced sample: PBMCs. The receptors derive from a man between 18 and 29 years old in good health and CMV-seronegative.

The chain couples TRBV19 to TRBJ2-7; 16 bases match TRBD2. Trimming removed 9 bases from V and 7 bases from J; junction bases left unmatched: 9. The CDR3 totals 15 residues. Looked up from germline, CDR1 is LNHDA and CDR2 is SQIVND (reference sequence). Here the CDR3 reads CASKGLAGGPGEQYF. The DNA of the CDR3 is TGTGCCAGCAAGGGACTAGCGGGAGGGCCGGGGGAGCAGTACTTC.

The CDR3 nucleotides are TGTGCCAGTAGAAGGGCGGGAGGGCCAGGGGAGCAGTACTTC. Residues: CASRRAGGPGEQYF. The chain has TRBV6-5 and TRBJ2-7, with 9 nucleotides matching TRBD2. The V gene's germline CDR1 is MNHEY and CDR2 SVGAGI. The CDR3 extends over 14 amino acids. Trimming took 9 bases from V and 7 from J; bases not matched to a gene: 13.

This clone has just a few counts. The chain is built from TRBV5-6 and TRBJ2-3, with TRBD2 matching 11 bases. The CDR3 runs to 16 residues. The V gene's germline CDR1 is SGHDT and CDR2 YYEEEE. With V trimmed by 4 bases and J by 0 bases, 4 bases remained unmatched. Here the CDR3 DNA reads TGTGCCAGCAGCGGCTGGACTAGCGGGAGCACAGATACGCAGTATTTT. Its translation is CASSGWTSGSTDTQYF.

The rearrangement links TRBV5-1 to TRBJ2-7; tentative D call: TRBD2 (6 bases). CDR3 length: 14 amino acids. The germline V and J ends were trimmed by 0 bases and 0 bases, with 7 bases remaining between them. Germline V lookup: CDR1 SGHRS, CDR2 YFSETQ. The CDR3 nucleotides are TGCGCCAGCAGCTTGGAGGAGGGCTCCTACGAGCAGTACTTC. This sequence encodes CASSLEEGSYEQYF.

The chain employs TRBV18 and TRBJ2-1; weak D call: TRBD2 (6 bases). Germline CDR1 reads KGHSH; CDR2 reads LQKENI. V was clipped by 7 bases and J by 9 bases, with 10 bases between them. There are 11 residues in the CDR3. CDR3 region: CASLGEVEQFF. The CDR3 DNA is TGTGCCAGCTTGGGGGAGGTTGAGCAGTTCTTC.

The V call is TRBV7-2, the J call TRBJ2-3; no firm D call. The length of the CDR3 is 15 residues. V was trimmed by 0 bases and J by 0 bases, leaving 7 bases between them. Germline CDR1 SGHTA, CDR2 FQGNSA. The CDR3 sequence: CASSLASVSTDTQYF. CDR3 nucleotide sequence: TGTGCCAGCAGCTTAGCTTCGGTTAGCACAGATACGCAGTATTTT.

The rearrangement uses TRBV5-6 and TRBJ2-2, with 11 bases that match TRBD2. V trimming: 4 bases; J trimming: 4 bases; junction bases outside the gene matches: 3. CDR1 is SGHDT, CDR2 YYEEEE, per germline. CDR3 size: 15 residues. CDR3 DNA: TGTGCCAGCAGCCCGGGACTAGCGGTCACCGGGGAGCTGTTTTTT. Amino acids: CASSPGLAVTGELFF.

The chain recombines TRBV6-6 with TRBJ2-5; 7 bases match TRBD2. Germline V lookup: CDR1 MNHNY, CDR2 SVGAGI (reference sequence). The CDR3 runs 15 residues. V lost 2 bases, J lost 5 bases, and 8 bases stayed unmatched. CDR3 in DNA: TGTGCCAGCAGTTACCCCTCCCGGGGGGTGGAGACCCAGTACTTC. Its translation: CASSYPSRGVETQYF.

This chain connects TRBV7-8 to TRBJ2-3, with TRBD1 matching 9 bases. Germline loops: CDR1 SGHVS, CDR2 FQNEAQ. With V trimmed by 5 bases and J by 7 bases, 16 bases remained unmatched. This CDR3 spans 17 amino acids. The CDR3 coding sequence is TGTGCCAGCAGCGCAGACTGGACAGGGGTCGTCATAAATACGCAGTATTTT. Translated, it gives CASSADWTGVVINTQYF.

The genes are TRBV7-8 and TRBJ2-1; a weak D match, TRBD2 (6 bases). The CDR3 loop spans 13 amino acids. V was cut by 3 bases and J by 8 bases, with 11 bases left in between. Germline CDR1 and CDR2: SGHVS and FQNEAQ. The CDR3 region has the DNA TGTGCCAGCAGCTTGAGCGGGCCATATGAGCAGTTCTTC. This gives the protein CASSLSGPYEQFF.

The chain couples TRBV4-3 to TRBJ2-3; maybe TRBD1 (5 bases). V was cut by 4 bases and J by 0 bases, with 14 bases left in between. Per germline, CDR1 LGHNA and CDR2 YSLEER. CDR3 length equals 16 residues. The CDR3 DNA reads TGCGCCAGCAGCCCACAAGGGGTCGCTAGCACAGATACGCAGTATTTT. Its translation: CASSPQGVASTDTQYF.

The CDR3 DNA reads TGTGCCAGCAGCTCTGGGACTAGCGGGAGTAGGACCTACGAGCAGTACTTC. Protein sequence: CASSSGTSGSRTYEQYF. V gene TRBV5-4 combines with J gene TRBJ2-7; 14 nucleotides match TRBD2. The CDR3 extends over 17 amino acids. V lost 3 bases and J lost 2; bases outside the gene matches: 7. Germline V gene sequence: CDR1 SGHNT, CDR2 YYREEE (reference sequence).

The genes are TRBV30 and TRBJ2-1, with D tentatively TRBD2 (5 bases). V gave up 5 bases and J gave up 0 bases, with 11 bases separating them. Germline V lookup: CDR1 GTSNPN, CDR2 SVGIG (reference sequence). The CDR3 is made up of 14 amino acids. The CDR3 loop is CAWLSESSYNEQFF. The CDR3 region has the DNA TGTGCCTGGCTTAGCGAGAGCTCCTACAATGAGCAGTTCTTC.

The chain carries TRBV5-4 and TRBJ2-7; 9 bases are shared with TRBD1. Germline loops: CDR1 SGHNT, CDR2 YYREEE (reference sequence). Trimming at V came to 4 bases and at J to 11 bases, leaving 16 bases not matched to a gene. The CDR3 runs to 15 residues. The CDR3 region is CASSPHPGQGVMEYF. CDR3 nucleotide sequence: TGTGCCAGCAGCCCCCACCCGGGACAGGGCGTGATGGAGTACTTC.

The chain carries TRBV10-3 and TRBJ1-5; D not certain. The CDR3 totals 15 residues. Germline lookup yields CDR1 ENHRY and CDR2 SYGVKD. V gave up 9 bases and J gave up 7 bases, with 22 bases separating them. In nucleotides, the CDR3 is TGTGCCATTCTGCCAAGTTGGGGTGGGGAGCAGCCCCAGCATTTT. Encoded protein: CAILPSWGGEQPQHF.

This chain uses TRBV5-1 with TRBJ2-3, with 8 positions matching TRBD2. CDR1 is SGHRS, CDR2 YFSETQ, per germline. V lost 6 bases to trimming and J lost 2 bases; unmatched junction nucleotides: 8. The CDR3 runs to 15 residues. The CDR3 coding sequence is TGCGCCAGCAAATACTCTAGCGGGCTCACAGATACGCAGTATTTT. Translated: CASKYSSGLTDTQYF.

This chain uses TRBV4-3 with TRBJ2-1; 8 bases fit TRBD2. After removal of 3 bases from V and 1 base from J, the junction contained 11 bases not matched to a gene. The V gene's germline CDR1 is LGHNA and CDR2 YSLEER. The CDR3 totals 18 residues. The CDR3 DNA reads as TGCGCCAGCAGCCATCAACCCTATAGCGGGGATTCCTACAATGAGCAGTTCTTC. Translating it yields CASSHQPYSGDSYNEQFF.

This clone was detected only a few times. This chain joins TRBV11-2 and TRBJ2-5, with TRBD1 as a possible D gene (5 bases). V was cut by 3 bases and J by 3 bases, with 11 bases left in between. The CDR3 consists of 14 residues. Germline V gene lookup returns CDR1 SGHAT and CDR2 FQNNGV. Here the CDR3 reads CASSFQGWEETQYF. CDR3 coding DNA: TGTGCCAGCAGCTTTCAGGGTTGGGAAGAGACCCAGTACTTC.

V is TRBV30 and J is TRBJ2-1, with 9 bases aligning to TRBD2. The trim removed 5 bases at V and 8 bases at J, leaving 4 bases unmatched. This CDR3 contains 12 residues. The germline V gene has CDR1 GTSNPN and CDR2 SVGIG (reference sequence). CDR3 amino acids: CAWGGLAHEQFF. The CDR3 coding sequence is TGTGCCTGGGGGGGACTAGCCCATGAGCAGTTCTTC.

The V gene is TRBV5-8, the J gene TRBJ2-3; a possible D gene is TRBD2 (5 bases). The ends were cut back, 1 base at V and 2 bases at J, with 8 bases in the middle. This CDR3 comprises 14 residues. The V gene's germline CDR1 is SGHTS and CDR2 YDEGEE. CDR3 sequence reads: CASSLFLATDTQYF. The CDR3 DNA reads TGTGCCAGCAGCTTGTTTCTAGCCACAGATACGCAGTATTTT.

The chain uses TRBV15 and TRBJ1-3; the match to TRBD1 covers 8 bases. Germline CDR1 and CDR2: LNHNV and YYDKDF (reference sequence). J lost 6 bases, V lost 2 bases, and 6 bases had no gene match. This CDR3 has 15 residues. The CDR3 reads CATSRSQGAQNTIYF. The CDR3 region has the DNA TGTGCCACCAGCAGATCCCAGGGGGCGCAAAACACCATATATTTT.